The 15 T cell receptor beta chains listed next were all sequenced from one sample in a study of glioma-infiltrating T cells. Amplification of TCR alpha and beta CDR3 regions from RNA used iRepertoire nested multiplex PCR. One entry per CDR3 protein results from TCRdb running MiXCR on the multiplex PCR reads. The table lists fewer than 4,000 distinct CDR3 sequences, about 18% of them singletons. Sequenced input: glioma tissue, nonneoplastic brain tissue, or PBMCs (not recorded which). Source of these receptors: a human donor with low-grade glioma or glioblastoma, undergoing nonglioma brain surgery, or in good health (not recorded which).

This clonotype was detected ten times or more. The gene calls are TRBV18 and TRBJ1-1; 7 nucleotides align to TRBD1. V shed 2 bases, J shed 0 bases, and the junction held 3 bases outside the gene matches. The CDR3 covers 15 residues. Germline CDR1 and CDR2: KGHSH and LQKENI. The CDR3 region is CASSPWGQMNTEAFF. CDR3 coding DNA: TGTGCCAGCTCACCATGGGGACAGATGAACACTGAAGCTTTCTTT.

This clonotype has just a few counts. The rearrangement uses TRBV19 and TRBJ1-1; D remains ambiguous. Germline CDR1 LNHDA, CDR2 SQIVND (reference sequence). Trimming pared 6 bases from V and 3 bases from J, leaving 8 bases between. This CDR3 region has 12 residues. DNA for the CDR3: TGTGCCAGTAGCGCACGATACACTGAAGCTTTCTTT. It is translated as CASSARYTEAFF.

This clonotype was counted only a few times. The V call is TRBV5-1, the J call TRBJ1-6; D may be TRBD1 (5 bases). Deletions cut 3 bases from V and 9 bases from J, with 19 bases between. CDR1 is SGHRS, CDR2 YFSETQ, per germline. This CDR3 region has 16 residues. CDR3 in amino acids: CASSWEQQVPGSPLHF. In nucleotides, the CDR3 is TGCGCCAGCAGCTGGGAACAACAGGTACCGGGTTCACCCCTCCACTTT.

This clonotype occurred many times. A much larger clone is a single base away; this may be a read error. The chain carries TRBV4-1 and TRBJ1-1; 7 nucleotides agree with TRBD1. The CDR3 is 13 amino acids. Germline V lookup: CDR1 MGHRA, CDR2 YSYEKL. CDR3 DNA: TGCGCCGGCAGCCTAGACAGGGCCACTGAAGCTTTCTTT. Amino acids: CAGSLDRATEAFF.

Worth noting for this clonotype: With a much larger clone just one base away, this may be a read error. The chain is built from TRBV9 and TRBJ1-2; TRBD1 matches at 8 bases. CDR1 and CDR2 (germline): SGDLS, YYNGEE. The CDR3 covers 15 residues. CDR3 DNA: TGTGCCAGCAGCCCGCCGGGACAGGAAAGCTATGGCTACGCCTTC. This encodes CASSPPGQESYGYAF.

In this sample, this clonotype is medium-sized. The chain is built from TRBV7-9 and TRBJ2-7; the D gene is possibly TRBD2 (5 bases). The CDR3 has 13 residues. The germline V gene has CDR1 SEHNR and CDR2 FQNEAQ (reference sequence). V dropped 3 bases and J dropped 3 bases, with 9 bases sitting between them. CDR3 loop: CASSFDGVYEQYV. CDR3 in DNA: TGTGCCAGCAGCTTTGACGGGGTCTACGAGCAGTACGTC.

This clonotype is termed medium-sized. This chain joins TRBV4-2 and TRBJ2-3; D gene unclear. Germline values: CDR1 LGHNA, CDR2 YNFKEQ. The CDR3 is 14 amino acids. V lost 3 bases and J lost 1, with 8 bases in between. The CDR3 sequence: CASSQSGRTDTQYF. CDR3 DNA: TGTGCCAGCAGCCAGTCTGGGCGCACAGATACGCAGTATTTT.

By share, this clonotype counts as medium-sized. J is TRBJ1-2 and V is TRBV7-9, with a tentative D call TRBD1 (5 bases). Germline CDR1 is SEHNR and CDR2 is FQNEAQ (reference sequence). This CDR3 has 16 residues. The V gene lost 2 bases and the J gene lost 4 bases, with 17 bases spanning the gap. CDR3 loop: CASSLPTGGSSYGYTF. The CDR3 bases are TGTGCCAGCAGCTTACCAACCGGGGGGTCTAGCTATGGCTACACCTTC. The full variable domain, rest sourced from reference TRBV7-9 and TRBJ1-2, is DTGVSQNPRHKITKRGQNVTFRCDPISEHNRLYWYRQTLGQGPEFLTYFQNEAQLEKSRLLSDRFSAERPKGSFSTLEIQRTEQGDSAMYLCASSLPTGGSSYGYTFGSGTRLTVV.

Note on this clonotype: A read error may explain this, as a much larger clone is one base away. CDR3 sequence reads: CASTTTGYGNQPQHF. CDR3 coding DNA: TGTGCCAGTACCACGACAGGTTATGGCAATCAGCCCCAGCATTTT. The J gene is TRBJ1-5, the V gene TRBV19, with D perhaps matching TRBD1 (6 bases). The CDR3 loop spans 15 amino acids. Looked up from germline, CDR1 is LNHDA and CDR2 is SQIVND (reference sequence). V gave up 7 bases and J gave up 2 bases, with 15 bases separating them.

This clonotype has at least ten counts. The chain has TRBV12-3 or TRBV12-4 and TRBJ1-1; D is unresolved. V lost 4 bases and J lost 5, with 11 bases in between. The CDR3 totals 13 residues. The CDR3: CASSSGVFTEAFF. CDR3 nucleotides: TGTGCCAGCAGTTCCGGGGTTTTTACTGAAGCTTTCTTT.

This clonotype has at least ten counts. A much larger clone differs from this one at a single base, so this may be a read error. This sequence joins TRBV20-1 and TRBJ2-3, with no clear D. The V gene's germline CDR1 is DFQATT and CDR2 SNEGSKA (reference sequence). This CDR3 is built from 13 residues. CDR3 amino acids: CGARDSSQDTQYF. As DNA, the CDR3 is TGCGGTGCTAGAGATTCAAGTCAAGATACGCAGTATTTT.

This clonotype is deemed medium-sized (0.01 to 0.1%). The J gene is TRBJ1-2, the V gene TRBV6-6, with 10 positions matching TRBD1. The V and J ends lost 1 base and 0 bases, in that order; junction bases with no gene match: 8. The CDR3 loop spans 18 amino acids. Germline CDR1 is MNHNY and CDR2 is SVGAGI (reference sequence). The CDR3 sequence: CASSYWGTGASTNYGYTF. For the CDR3, the DNA is TGTGCCAGCAGTTACTGGGGGACAGGGGCCTCTACTAACTATGGCTACACCTTC.

The genes are TRBV9 and TRBJ2-3; D might be TRBD1 (5 bases). The CDR3 length is 15 residues. With 8 bases removed from V and 2 bases from J, the gap between germline ends came to 18 bases. Germline CDR1 SGDLS, CDR2 YYNGEE. The CDR3 bases are TGTGCCAGTCAGTCAGGGAAAATGCACACAGATACGCAGTATTTT. This encodes CASQSGKMHTDTQYF.

By share, this clonotype ranks as medium-sized. The gene calls are TRBV15 and TRBJ1-5; 11 bases fit TRBD1. Germline V lookup: CDR1 LNHNV, CDR2 YYDKDF (reference sequence). Trimming took 0 bases from V and 3 from J; bases not matched to a gene: 7. The CDR3 is 18 residues long. The DNA of the CDR3 is TGTGCCACCAGCAGAGATCCCCCGGGACAGGGGGACAATCAGCCCCAGCATTTT. It encodes CATSRDPPGQGDNQPQHF. Drawing the rest from reference TRBV15 and TRBJ1-5, the complete variable domain is DAMVIQNPRYQVTQFGKPVTLSCSQTLNHNVMYWYQQKSSQAPKLLFHYYDKDFNNEADTPDNFQSRRPNTSFCFLDIRSPGLGDTAMYLCATSRDPPGQGDNQPQHFGDGTRLSIL.

This clonotype was counted many times. The J gene is TRBJ1-2, the V gene TRBV29-1; 9 bases fit TRBD1. V shed 5 bases and J 3 bases; nucleotides not matched to a gene: 4. The CDR3 spans 13 residues. Looked up from germline, CDR1 is SQVTM and CDR2 is ANQGSEA. CDR3 amino acids: CSVNRGLDYGYTF. The CDR3 DNA reads TGCAGCGTTAACAGGGGGCTAGACTATGGCTACACCTTC.